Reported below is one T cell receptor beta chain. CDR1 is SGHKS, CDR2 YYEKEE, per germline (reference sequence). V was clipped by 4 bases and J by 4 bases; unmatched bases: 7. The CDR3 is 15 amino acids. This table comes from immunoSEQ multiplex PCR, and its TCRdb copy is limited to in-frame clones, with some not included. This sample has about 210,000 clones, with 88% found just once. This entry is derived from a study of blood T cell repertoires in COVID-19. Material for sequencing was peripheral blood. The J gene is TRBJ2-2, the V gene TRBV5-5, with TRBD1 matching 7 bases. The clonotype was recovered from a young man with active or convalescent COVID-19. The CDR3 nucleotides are TGTGCCAGCAGCCCCACAGGGGTAGGCACCGGGGAGCTGTTTTTT. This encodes CASSPTGVGTGELFF.